This is a list of T cell receptor beta chains from one sample in a study of blood T cell repertoires in COVID-19. Sequenced by immunoSEQ multiplex PCR; TCRdb stores in-frame clones only, minus some. The profile covers roughly 500,000 clones, with roughly nine tenths appearing a single time and approximately 0.9% taken by the ten largest. The sequenced sample was peripheral blood. These receptors all come from a man between 18 and 35 years old with COVID-19, enrolled during active disease. The CDR3 runs from the conserved cysteine through the conserved F or W. Each record gives: J gene, clone size, V gene, D gene, CDR3 protein, CDR3 DNA. The D gene is left open where the match is weak. Clone size is stated in some rows and not others, as once, few, many or a class when expanded.

TRBJ1-4 | . | TRBV19 | TRBD1 | CASSWGTGTTNEKLFF | TGTGCCAGTAGTTGGGGGACAGGGACGACTAATGAAAAACTGTTTTTT
TRBJ1-2 | . | TRBV27 | . | CASSARQPTYGYTF | TGTGCCAGCAGTGCTCGACAGCCTACCTATGGCTACACCTTC
TRBJ2-1 | . | TRBV24-1 | TRBD2 | CATSDPAVAGGDEQFF | TGTGCCACCAGTGACCCCGCGGTAGCGGGAGGGGATGAGCAGTTCTTC
TRBJ2-1 | . | TRBV9 | TRBD2 | CASSQTSGGKNEQFF | TGTGCCAGCAGCCAGACTAGCGGGGGTAAGAATGAGCAGTTCTTC
TRBJ1-2 | . | TRBV18 | TRBD1 | CASSPDPGGIYGYTF | TGTGCCAGCTCACCGGACCCAGGGGGCATCTATGGCTACACCTTC
TRBJ2-1 | once | TRBV6-1 | TRBD1 | CASSEFGTGVYNEQFF | TGTGCCAGCAGTGAATTCGGGACAGGGGTTTACAATGAGCAGTTCTTC
TRBJ2-5 | . | TRBV7-9 | TRBD2 | CALGIGLAGGPKTQYF | TGTGCCCTTGGGATCGGACTAGCGGGAGGGCCTAAGACCCAGTACTTC
TRBJ2-7 | . | TRBV6-5 | . | CASSYCGPYPHEQYF | TGTGCCAGCAGTTACTGCGGCCCATACCCCCACGAGCAGTACTTC
TRBJ2-7 | . | TRBV27 | . | CASSSGHFSYEQYF | TGTGCCAGCAGTTCGGGACACTTCTCCTACGAGCAGTACTTC
TRBJ2-2 | . | TRBV6-4 | . | CASSVLPSGELFF | TGTGCCAGCAGTGTCCTCCCTTCCGGGGAGCTGTTTTTT
TRBJ2-3 | . | TRBV2 | . | CASSVENTQYF | TGTGCCAGCAGTGTGGAGAATACGCAGTATTTT